The clone carrying this TCR beta chain was seen a handful of times. The antigen is not known. TCRdb processed the RT-PCR reads anew with MiXCR; each CDR3 protein has one entry. Among approximately 250,000 distinct CDR3 sequences listed, about 12% were seen once. The source of the sample is a study of response to subunit inactivated influenza vaccine. This CDR3 region has 16 residues. Per germline, CDR1 SGHRS and CDR2 YFSETQ. V shed 1 base, J shed 0 bases, and the junction held 4 bases outside the gene matches. General observations from the study: The authors suggested that every seasonal influenza vaccination recruits few new T cells.

The receptor was derived from a man aged 45 to 65 who received an inactivated influenza vaccine. Material: non-naive T cells sorted from PBMCs, obtained roughly 2 weeks before vaccination. The gene calls are TRBV5-1 and TRBJ2-7; 10 nucleotides align to TRBD2. Here the CDR3 reads CASSLLTSGPSYEQYF. The CDR3 coding sequence is TGCGCCAGCAGCTTGCTGACTAGCGGGCCCTCCTACGAGCAGTACTTC.